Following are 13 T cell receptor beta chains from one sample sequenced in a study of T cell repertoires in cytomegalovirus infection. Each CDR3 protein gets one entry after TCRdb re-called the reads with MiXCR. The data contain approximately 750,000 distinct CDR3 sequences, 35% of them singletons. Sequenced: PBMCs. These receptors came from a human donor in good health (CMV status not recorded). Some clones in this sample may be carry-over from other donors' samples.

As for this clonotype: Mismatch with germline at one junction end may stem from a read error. The CDR3 nucleotides are TGCAGCTCGATCGCCCTTGGAGATATGCAGAATTTT. Translating gives CSSIALGDMQNF. The chain uses TRBV29-1 and TRBJ2-3; no definite D call. This CDR3 contains 12 residues. CDR1 and CDR2 (germline): SQVTM, ANQGSEA.

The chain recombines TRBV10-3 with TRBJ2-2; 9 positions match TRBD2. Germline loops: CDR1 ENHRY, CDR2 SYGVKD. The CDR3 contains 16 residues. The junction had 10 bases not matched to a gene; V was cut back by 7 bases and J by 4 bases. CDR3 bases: TGTGCCATCACCGGTTTAGCGGGAGCGGGCACCGGGGAGCTGTTTTTT. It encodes CAITGLAGAGTGELFF.

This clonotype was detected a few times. In DNA, the CDR3 is TGTGCCAGCAGCTTAGAGGGGACAGGCTCCTACGAGCAGTACTTC. Protein: CASSLEGTGSYEQYF. This chain links TRBV7-8 with TRBJ2-7; 8 nucleotides align to TRBD1. Trimming cost V 1 base and J 0 bases; bases outside gene matches: 2. The CDR3 sequence is 15 residues long. In germline, CDR1 is SGHVS, CDR2 FQNEAQ.

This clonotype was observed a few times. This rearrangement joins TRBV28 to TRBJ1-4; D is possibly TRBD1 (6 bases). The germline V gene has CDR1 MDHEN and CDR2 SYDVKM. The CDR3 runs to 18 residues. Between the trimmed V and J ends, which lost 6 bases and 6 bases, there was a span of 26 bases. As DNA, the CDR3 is TGTGCCAGCAGAACACACCGTATTACAGGGAGGGAAGATGAAAAACTGTTTTTT. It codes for CASRTHRITGREDEKLFF. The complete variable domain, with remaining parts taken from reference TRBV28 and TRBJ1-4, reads DVKVTQSSRYLVKRTGEKVFLECVQDMDHENMFWYRQDPGLGLRLIYFSYDVKMKEKGDIPEGYSVSREKKERFSLILESASTNQTSMYLCASRTHRITGREDEKLFFGSGTQLSVL.

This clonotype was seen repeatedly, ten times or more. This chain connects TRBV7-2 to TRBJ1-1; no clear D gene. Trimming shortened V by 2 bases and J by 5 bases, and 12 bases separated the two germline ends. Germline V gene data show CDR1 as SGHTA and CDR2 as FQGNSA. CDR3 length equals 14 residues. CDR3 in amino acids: CASSLRGRETEAFF. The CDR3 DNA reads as TGTGCCAGCAGCTTAAGAGGGAGGGAGACTGAAGCTTTCTTT.

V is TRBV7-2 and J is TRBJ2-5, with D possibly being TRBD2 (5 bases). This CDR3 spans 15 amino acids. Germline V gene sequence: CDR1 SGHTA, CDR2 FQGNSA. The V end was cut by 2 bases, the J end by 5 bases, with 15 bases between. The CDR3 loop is CASSLLRVAWETQYF. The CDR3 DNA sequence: TGTGCCAGCAGCTTATTGCGGGTGGCTTGGGAGACCCAGTACTTC.

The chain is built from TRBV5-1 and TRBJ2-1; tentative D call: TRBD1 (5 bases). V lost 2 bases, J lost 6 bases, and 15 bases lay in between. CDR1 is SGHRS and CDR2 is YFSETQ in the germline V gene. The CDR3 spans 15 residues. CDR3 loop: CASSLGPQGGNEQFF. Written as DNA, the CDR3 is TGCGCCAGCAGCTTAGGGCCCCAGGGTGGCAATGAGCAGTTCTTC.

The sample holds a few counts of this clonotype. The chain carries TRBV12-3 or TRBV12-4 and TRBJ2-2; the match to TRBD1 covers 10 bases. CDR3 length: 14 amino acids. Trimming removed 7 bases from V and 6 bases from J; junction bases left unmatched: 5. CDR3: CASTMTGGPGELFF. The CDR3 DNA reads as TGTGCCAGCACGATGACAGGGGGCCCCGGGGAGCTGTTTTTT.

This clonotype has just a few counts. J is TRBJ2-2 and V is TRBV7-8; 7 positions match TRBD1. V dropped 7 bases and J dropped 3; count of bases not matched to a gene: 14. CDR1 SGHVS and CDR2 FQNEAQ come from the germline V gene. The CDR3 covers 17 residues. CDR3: CASTPLATGTYTGELFF. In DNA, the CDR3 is TGTGCCAGCACCCCTTTAGCGACAGGGACCTACACCGGGGAGCTGTTTTTT.

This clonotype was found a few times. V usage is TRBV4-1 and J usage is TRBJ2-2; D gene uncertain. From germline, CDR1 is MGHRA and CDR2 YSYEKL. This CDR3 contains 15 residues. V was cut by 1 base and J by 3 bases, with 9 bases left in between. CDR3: CASSQGPSDTGELFF. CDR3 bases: TGCGCCAGCAGCCAAGGCCCCTCGGACACCGGGGAGCTGTTTTTT.

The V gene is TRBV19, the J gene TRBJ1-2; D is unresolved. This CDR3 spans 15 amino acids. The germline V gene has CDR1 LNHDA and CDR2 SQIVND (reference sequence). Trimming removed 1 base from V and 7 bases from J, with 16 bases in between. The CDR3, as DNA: TGTGCCAGTAGTATAGTACATAGCGGTTCGGTTGGCTACACCTTC. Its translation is CASSIVHSGSVGYTF.

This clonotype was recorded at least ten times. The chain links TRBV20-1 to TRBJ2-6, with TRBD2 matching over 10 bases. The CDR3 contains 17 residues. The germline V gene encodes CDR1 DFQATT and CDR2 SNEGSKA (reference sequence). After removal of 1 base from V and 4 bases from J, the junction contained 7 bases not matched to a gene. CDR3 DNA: TGCAGTGCTAGAGGCCGCACTAGCGGGACCGGGGCCAACGTCCTGACTTTC. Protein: CSARGRTSGTGANVLTF.

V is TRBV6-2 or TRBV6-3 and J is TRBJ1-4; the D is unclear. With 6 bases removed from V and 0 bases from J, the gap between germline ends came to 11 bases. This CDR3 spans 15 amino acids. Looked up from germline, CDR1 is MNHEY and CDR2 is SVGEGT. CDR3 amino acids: CASSQAETTNEKLFF. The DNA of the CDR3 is TGTGCCAGCAGCCAAGCAGAAACAACTAATGAAAAACTGTTTTTT.